Listed here are 27 T cell receptor beta chains from one sample, sequenced in a study of graft-versus-host responses after intestinal transplantation. No antigen has been identified for these receptors. The method was immunoSEQ multiplex PCR; TCRdb's version includes in-frame clones alone and lacks a portion of them. The data show some 88,000 clones, 85% to 95% seen once. This specimen was unstimulated CD8+ T cells sorted from spleen or lymph node cells, taken before intestinal transplant. The receptor source for this set is a human donor who received an intestinal transplant.

V usage is TRBV7-6 and J usage is TRBJ1-1; 9 nucleotides line up with TRBD1. CDR1 SGHVS and CDR2 FNYEAQ come from the germline V gene. The CDR3 spans 17 residues. V lost 9 bases, J lost 4 bases, and 18 bases stayed unmatched. The DNA for the CDR3 is TGTGCCAGACCCAAGTTTGGACAGGGGATAAGATGCACTGAAGCTTTCTTT. Amino acids: CARPKFGQGIRCTEAFF. The full variable domain, completed using reference TRBV7-6 and TRBJ1-1, is GAGVSQSPRYKVTKRGQDVALRCDPISGHVSLYWYRQALGQGPEFLTYFNYEAQQDKSGLPNDRFSAERPEGSISTLTIQRTEQRDSAMYRCARPKFGQGIRCTEAFFGQGTRLTVV.

The CDR3 spells CSVRVYNEQFF. The CDR3 DNA follows: TGCAGCGTCCGAGTTTACAATGAGCAGTTCTTC. The chain is built from TRBV29-1 and TRBJ2-1; D call uncertain. V was pared by 6 bases and J by 4 bases, with 7 bases between. The CDR3 totals 11 residues. CDR1 SQVTM and CDR2 ANQGSEA come from the germline V gene.

The rearrangement links TRBV27 to TRBJ2-7; 8 nucleotides match TRBD1. V lost 0 bases and J lost 1; bases outside the gene matches: 2. The germline CDR1 and CDR2 sequences are MNHEY and SMNVEV (reference sequence). The length of the CDR3 is 15 residues. The CDR3: CASSLSRGPSYEQYF. The CDR3 DNA reads TGTGCCAGCAGTTTATCCAGGGGGCCGTCCTACGAGCAGTACTTC.

This chain joins TRBV14 and TRBJ2-3; D might be TRBD2 (6 bases). Trimming left V 0 bases short and J 5 bases short, with 9 bases between. Per germline, CDR1 SGHDN and CDR2 FVKESK. The CDR3 consists of 14 residues. CDR3 amino acids: CASSQEVGGDTQYF. CDR3 DNA sequence: TGTGCCAGCAGCCAAGAGGTGGGAGGAGATACGCAGTATTTT.

The chain recombines TRBV29-1 with TRBJ1-1; no definite D call. The CDR3 has 13 residues. The V end lost 5 bases, the J end lost 2 bases, and 12 bases lay between the germline ends. The V gene's germline CDR1 is SQVTM and CDR2 ANQGSEA. CDR3 sequence (DNA): TGCAGCGTTTCACCCTATACTAACACTGAAGCTTTCTTT. This sequence encodes CSVSPYTNTEAFF.

This clone has just one count. CDR3 sequence (DNA): TGTGCCATCAGTGAGCCGTCACTAGCGGGGGGTCTCACAGATACGCAGTATTTT. It yields the protein CAISEPSLAGGLTDTQYF. The chain is built from TRBV10-3 and TRBJ2-3, with 12 bases identical to TRBD2. J lost 2 bases, V lost 2 bases, and 8 bases had no gene match. Germline V gene sequence: CDR1 ENHRY, CDR2 SYGVKD. CDR3 length equals 18 residues.

The chain carries TRBV27 and TRBJ2-7; weak D call: TRBD1 (6 bases). CDR3 size: 17 residues. V was pared by 5 bases and J by 1 base, with 21 bases between. The germline V gene has CDR1 MNHEY and CDR2 SMNVEV (reference sequence). CDR3 sequence (DNA): TGTGCCAGCAGTCCAAATATGGACAGTTTGAGGTCCTACGAGCAGTACTTC. It translates to CASSPNMDSLRSYEQYF.

The chain employs TRBV30 and TRBJ1-1; 9 bases map to TRBD1. With V trimmed by 5 bases and J by 5 bases, 9 bases remained unmatched. Germline V gives CDR1 GTSNPN, CDR2 SVGIG (reference sequence). This CDR3 has 14 amino acids. The CDR3 is CAWGPGQGWTEAFF. CDR3 nucleotide sequence: TGTGCCTGGGGCCCGGGACAGGGATGGACTGAAGCTTTCTTT.

The V call is TRBV5-5, the J call TRBJ2-1; 9 nucleotides line up with TRBD2. This CDR3 region has 15 residues. The germline CDR1 and CDR2 sequences are SGHKS and YYEKEE (reference sequence). Trimming took 4 bases from V and 6 from J; bases not matched to a gene: 8. The CDR3 here is CASSPLAGPPNEQFF. For the CDR3, the DNA is TGTGCCAGCAGCCCTCTAGCGGGGCCCCCCAATGAGCAGTTCTTC. The variable domain in full, with the rest retrieved from reference TRBV5-5 and TRBJ2-1, is DAGVTQSPTHLIKTRGQQVTLRCSPISGHKSVSWYQQVLGQGPQFIFQYYEKEERGRGNFPDRFSARQFPNYSSELNVNALLLGDSALYLCASSPLAGPPNEQFFGPGTRLTVL.

The CDR3 spells CASSLPRSGGVQETQYF. In DNA, the CDR3 is TGTGCCAGCAGCTTACCTCGTAGCGGGGGGGTGCAAGAGACCCAGTACTTC. The rearrangement links TRBV7-8 to TRBJ2-5; 11 bases map to TRBD2. V lost 2 bases to trimming and J lost 2 bases; unmatched junction nucleotides: 7. Germline assignment: CDR1 SGHVS and CDR2 FQNEAQ. The CDR3 has 17 amino acids. Based on the CDR3 plus reference TRBV7-8 and TRBJ2-5, the full variable domain is GAGVSQSPRYKVAKRGQDVALRCDPISGHVSLFWYQQALGQGPEFLTYFQNEAQLDKSGLPSDRFFAERPEGSVSTLKIQRTQQEDSAVYLCASSLPRSGGVQETQYFGPGTRLLVL.

Only one count was recorded for this clone. The rearrangement joins TRBV6-6 to TRBJ1-2, with D uncertain. V lost 5 bases to trimming and J lost 3 bases, with 13 bases between them. The CDR3 is 14 residues long. Per germline, CDR1 MNHNY and CDR2 SVGAGI (reference sequence). The CDR3 here is CASSPQDRDYGYTF. CDR3 coding DNA: TGTGCCAGCAGTCCCCAGGATCGAGACTATGGCTACACCTTC.

This chain joins TRBV29-1 and TRBJ2-1; possible D gene TRBD1, 5 bases. The CDR3 is made up of 15 amino acids. Germline V CDR1 and CDR2: SQVTM, ANQGSEA. Trimming cost V 6 bases and J 8 bases, with 23 bases left between them. CDR3 nucleotide sequence: TGCAGCGTCACGGACACTCAACATCTCCCTGATGAGCAGTTCTTC. It translates to CSVTDTQHLPDEQFF.

The chain combines TRBV14 with TRBJ1-1; D gene ambiguous. V was trimmed by 0 bases and J by 1 base, leaving 9 bases between them. The CDR3 consists of 15 residues. Per germline, CDR1 SGHDN and CDR2 FVKESK. For the CDR3, the DNA is TGTGCCAGCAGCCAAGATCTTGGCACGAACACTGAAGCTTTCTTT. Residues: CASSQDLGTNTEAFF.

The V gene is TRBV7-2, the J gene TRBJ2-2; the match to TRBD2 covers 8 bases. This CDR3 contains 16 residues. V was pared by 1 base and J by 7 bases, with 8 bases of the junction left unmatched. The V gene's germline CDR1 is SGHTA and CDR2 FQGNSA. This CDR3 reads CASSLEVAGINGELFF. The CDR3 DNA sequence: TGTGCCAGCAGCTTAGAGGTAGCGGGGATTAACGGGGAGCTGTTTTTT.

Written as DNA, the CDR3 is TGTGCCAGCAGCCTGGTGGGGGGGAACAATGAGCAGTTCTTC. It encodes CASSLVGGNNEQFF. V usage is TRBV27 and J usage is TRBJ2-1; 7 bases line up with TRBD2. Trimming at V came to 6 bases and at J to 5 bases, leaving 7 bases not matched to a gene. Germline loops: CDR1 MNHEY, CDR2 SMNVEV (reference sequence). This CDR3 has 14 amino acids.

The chain is built from TRBV29-1 and TRBJ2-7, with 11 bases that match TRBD1. With 5 bases clipped from V and 3 bases from J, the junction kept 3 bases outside the gene matches. The CDR3 has 13 residues. Germline-derived CDR1 and CDR2 are SQVTM and ANQGSEA. This chain's CDR3 is CSVIGTGGYEQYF. The CDR3, as DNA: TGCAGCGTTATCGGGACAGGGGGCTACGAGCAGTACTTC.

The CDR3 DNA follows: TGTGCCAGCAGCTTAGCGCGAGCAGGTTCTCAAGAGACCCAGTACTTC. Protein product: CASSLARAGSQETQYF. This chain joins TRBV7-6 and TRBJ2-5; unclear D gene. CDR1 and CDR2 (germline): SGHVS, FNYEAQ. Trimming shortened V by 0 bases and J by 2 bases, and 13 bases separated the two germline ends. The CDR3 runs 16 residues.

J is TRBJ2-2 and V is TRBV4-3, with a possible D match to TRBD1 (7 bases). Trimming stripped 1 base from V and 10 bases from J, with 19 bases between. The CDR3 totals 16 residues. Per the germline V gene, CDR1 is LGHNA and CDR2 is YSLEER. CDR3 coding DNA: TGCGCCAGCAGCCAAGCGGCGGGACAGCCCCGGATGGAGCTGTTTTTT. Its translation: CASSQAAGQPRMELFF.

This chain links TRBV27 with TRBJ1-5; D might be TRBD1 (6 bases). The CDR3 sequence is 17 residues long. The V end lost 8 bases, the J end lost 3 bases, and 23 bases lay between the germline ends. Germline-derived CDR1 and CDR2 are MNHEY and SMNVEV (reference sequence). CDR3 nucleotide sequence: TGTGCCAGCCGGGCCGCGGGGGGGCCCACCCCCAATCAGCCCCAGCATTTT. Its protein product is CASRAAGGPTPNQPQHF.

This clone has only one observation. The chain couples TRBV12-5 to TRBJ2-7; D ambiguous. The CDR3 runs 12 residues. Germline V gene data show CDR1 as LGHNT and CDR2 as FRNRAP. V lost 2 bases to trimming and J lost 7 bases, with 9 bases between them. The CDR3 region is CASGLSYSEQYF. The DNA of the CDR3 is TGTGCTAGTGGTTTGTCATACAGTGAGCAGTACTTC.

The chain joins TRBV4-1 to TRBJ2-7, with 7 bases fitting TRBD1. The V gene end was trimmed by 1 base and the J gene end by 1 base; junction bases not matched to a gene: 4. CDR1 is MGHRA, CDR2 YSYEKL, per germline. CDR3 size: 15 residues. CDR3 DNA sequence: TGCGCCAGCAGCCAAGTTCTGGGACAGTCCTACGAGCAGTACTTC. Its translation: CASSQVLGQSYEQYF.

The rearrangement uses TRBV4-1 and TRBJ1-1, with TRBD1 matching over 9 bases. CDR3 length: 15 amino acids. The V segment lost 0 bases and the J segment 4 bases; nucleotides outside the gene matches: 3. Germline CDR1 and CDR2: MGHRA and YSYEKL. For the CDR3, the DNA is TGCGCCAGCAGCCAAGATAAGGACAGGGGCACTGAAGCTTTCTTT. It encodes CASSQDKDRGTEAFF.

This chain joins TRBV7-2 and TRBJ1-1; 8 bases are shared with TRBD1. Germline CDR1 and CDR2: SGHTA and FQGNSA. J lost 1 base, V lost 5 bases, and 15 bases had no gene match. This CDR3 region has 18 residues. CDR3 DNA: TGTGCCAGCAGCCCCAGATGGGCAGGGGGCAATTGGAACACTGAAGCTTTCTTT. This gives the protein CASSPRWAGGNWNTEAFF. Variable domain in full (rest from reference TRBV7-2 and TRBJ1-1): GAGVSQSPSNKVTEKGKDVELRCDPISGHTALYWYRQSLGQGLEFLIYFQGNSAPDKSGLPSDRFSAERTGGSVSTLTIQRTQQEDSAVYLCASSPRWAGGNWNTEAFFGQGTRLTVV.

V is TRBV14 and J is TRBJ2-7; D perhaps matches TRBD1 (5 bases). Germline V gene data show CDR1 as SGHDN and CDR2 as FVKESK. The CDR3 covers 19 residues. V gave up 0 bases and J gave up 0 bases, with 21 bases separating them. The CDR3 protein is CASSQDPPTAASPSYEQYF. The CDR3 coding sequence is TGTGCCAGCAGCCAAGATCCGCCGACAGCCGCTAGTCCCTCCTACGAGCAGTACTTC.

This chain links TRBV5-5 with TRBJ2-3, with D possibly being TRBD2 (5 bases). Trimming shortened V by 0 bases and J by 0 bases, and 8 bases separated the two germline ends. The CDR3 length is 15 residues. Germline assignment: CDR1 SGHKS and CDR2 YYEKEE (reference sequence). DNA of the CDR3: TGTGCCAGCAGCTTGGGACTATCTAGCACAGATACGCAGTATTTT. This translates into CASSLGLSSTDTQYF.

The count of this clone is one. The V and J genes are TRBV18 and TRBJ2-1; 8 nucleotides align to TRBD1. CDR1 KGHSH and CDR2 LQKENI come from the germline V gene. V lost 3 bases, J lost 1 base, and 5 bases stayed unmatched. The CDR3 is 16 residues long. As DNA, the CDR3 is TGTGCCAGCTCACCCGGGACAGGCGATTCCTACAATGAGCAGTTCTTC. This translates into CASSPGTGDSYNEQFF.

This chain uses TRBV27 with TRBJ2-3; tentative D call: TRBD2 (6 bases). The V and J ends lost 6 bases and 6 bases respectively, with 16 bases between them. The germline V gene has CDR1 MNHEY and CDR2 SMNVEV (reference sequence). CDR3 length: 14 residues. CDR3 region: CASSRLDPLDTQYF. CDR3 coding DNA: TGTGCCAGCAGCCGACTAGATCCCCTGGATACGCAGTATTTT.